The source of this T cell receptor (beta chain) is a study of blood T cell repertoires in COVID-19. Study-wide context: Donors in the United States, Italy and Spain gave samples during acute or convalescent COVID-19. PBMCs, B-cell-depleted T cells, or T cells were the source of the cDNA or gDNA that made up the material.

Source study methods: Amplification of reference gene primers was used by the study to estimate nucleated cell counts. This table comes from immunoSEQ multiplex PCR, and its TCRdb copy is limited to in-frame clones, with some not included. D and trimming were read from the DNA, whereas the V and J calls and clone size are those reported in that table. In the table there are 70,000 to 100,000 clones, 88% of which are singletons. Germline lookup yields CDR1 SGHVS and CDR2 FQNEAQ. After removal of 3 bases from V and 5 bases from J, the junction contained 8 bases not matched to a gene. The CDR3 spans 15 residues.

The sequence derives from a human donor in a cohort sampled during active COVID-19. The chain recombines TRBV7-8 with TRBJ2-3, with 7 positions matching TRBD2. Input material: peripheral blood. In DNA, the CDR3 is TGTGCCAGCAGCTTCGGCGGGAGCGCGGTAGATACGCAGTATTTT. Translated: CASSFGGSAVDTQYF.